This TCR beta chain is drawn from a study of blood T cell repertoires in COVID-19. Turning to the study itself: The analysed material was cDNA or gDNA that came from T cells, B-cell-depleted T cells, or PBMCs.

Data came from immunoSEQ multiplex PCR; TCRdb stores just in-frame clones and leaves some out. Of 200,000 to 300,000 clones listed, around 83% are singletons. Germline V gene sequence: CDR1 SGHRS, CDR2 YFSETQ. Trimming shortened V by 4 bases and J by 4 bases, and 7 bases separated the two germline ends. This CDR3 is 12 amino acids long. V is TRBV5-1 and J is TRBJ2-3; D gene uncertain. This TCR was sampled from a man aged 35 to 55 who had recovered from COVID-19. The sequenced sample was peripheral blood. The CDR3 region is CASSRSADTQYF. The CDR3 bases are TGCGCCAGCAGCAGGAGCGCAGATACGCAGTATTTT.